A single sample gave rise to the 23 T cell receptor beta chains below, sequenced in a study of T cell responses to AZD1222 COVID-19 vaccine. Sequenced by immunoSEQ multiplex PCR; TCRdb stores in-frame clones only, minus some. This table holds about 140,000 clones, around 92% found once. The sample in question was peripheral blood, obtained on day 0 of AZD1222 vaccination. The receptors were sampled from an adult in good health.

This clone has more than one count but fewer than ten. The chain couples TRBV28 to TRBJ1-4, with 10 bases fitting TRBD1. Germline assignment: CDR1 MDHEN and CDR2 SYDVKM. The CDR3 totals 15 residues. With 4 bases clipped from V and 8 bases from J, the junction kept 7 bases outside the gene matches. The CDR3 nucleotides read TGTGCCAGCAGTTCTTGGGGGACAGGGGACGAAAAACTGTTTTTT. It encodes CASSSWGTGDEKLFF.

The chain couples TRBV12-3 or TRBV12-4 to TRBJ1-4; D is undetermined. The CDR3 is 13 residues long. The V gene lost 3 bases and the J gene lost 6 bases, with 8 bases spanning the gap. CDR3 amino acids: CASSFLKHEKLFF. CDR3 bases: TGTGCCAGCAGTTTTCTCAAACATGAAAAACTGTTTTTT.

The chain is built from TRBV6-1 and TRBJ1-1, with a tentative D call TRBD1 (5 bases). V was shortened by 3 bases and J by 0 bases, with 17 bases between the two germline ends. Germline lookup yields CDR1 MNHNS and CDR2 SASEGT. This CDR3 spans 17 amino acids. This CDR3 reads CASSDGWGISMNTEAFF. The DNA of the CDR3 is TGTGCCAGCAGTGATGGGTGGGGGATCAGCATGAACACTGAAGCTTTCTTT.

J is TRBJ2-3 and V is TRBV4-3; D is unresolved. V dropped 3 bases and J dropped 3 bases, with 16 bases sitting between them. The CDR3 loop spans 16 amino acids. Germline lookup yields CDR1 LGHNA and CDR2 YSLEER. CDR3 loop: CASSQEPGRGTDTQYF. DNA of the CDR3: TGCGCCAGCAGCCAGGAACCGGGCCGCGGAACAGATACGCAGTATTTT.

The rearrangement joins TRBV7-8 to TRBJ2-3; D unclear. Trimming took 4 bases from V and 0 from J, leaving 11 bases between them. The CDR3 has 15 residues. The V gene's germline CDR1 is SGHVS and CDR2 FQNEAQ. The CDR3 is CASSSGRSSTDTQYF. The DNA for the CDR3 is TGTGCCAGCAGCTCCGGTAGGAGCAGCACAGATACGCAGTATTTT. Combining the CDR3 with reference TRBV7-8 and TRBJ2-3 gives the whole variable domain GAGVSQSPRYKVAKRGQDVALRCDPISGHVSLFWYQQALGQGPEFLTYFQNEAQLDKSGLPSDRFFAERPEGSVSTLKIQRTQQEDSAVYLCASSSGRSSTDTQYFGPGTRLTVL.

The chain has TRBV18 and TRBJ1-1; D is ambiguous. V was clipped by 3 bases and J by 0 bases, with 17 bases between them. The germline V gene encodes CDR1 KGHSH and CDR2 LQKENI. CDR3 length: 17 amino acids. CDR3 DNA: TGTGCCAGCTCACCGGATCGGACGGCCAGAATGAACACTGAAGCTTTCTTT. Protein: CASSPDRTARMNTEAFF.

The chain carries TRBV3-1 (or the pseudogene TRBV3-2) and TRBJ2-2, with a possible D match to TRBD2 (5 bases). V was pared by 4 bases and J by 2 bases, with 20 bases between. The CDR3 has 18 residues. Germline-derived CDR1 and CDR2 are LGHDT and YNNKEL (reference sequence). This CDR3 is CASSPKVPSSGNTGELFF. CDR3 nucleotide sequence: TGTGCCAGCAGCCCAAAGGTCCCGTCAAGCGGAAACACCGGGGAGCTGTTTTTT.

This clone was seen just once. In nucleotides, the CDR3 is TGTGCCAGCAGCTTTAATAATTCACCCCTCCACTTT. Its protein product is CASSFNNSPLHF. The gene calls are TRBV7-2 and TRBJ1-6; no clear D gene. The CDR3 runs 12 residues. Germline V gene sequence: CDR1 SGHTA, CDR2 FQGNSA. Trimming cost V 3 bases and J 5 bases, with 2 bases left between them.

This clone appeared once. The rearrangement uses TRBV7-9 and TRBJ1-1, with D tentatively TRBD1 (6 bases). Germline values: CDR1 SEHNR, CDR2 FQNEAQ (reference sequence). V was pared by 6 bases and J by 1 base, with 12 bases between. The CDR3 consists of 14 residues. The CDR3 protein is CASSQTGWNTEAFF. The CDR3, as DNA: TGTGCCAGCAGTCAGACAGGTTGGAACACTGAAGCTTTCTTT.

The V gene is TRBV18, the J gene TRBJ2-6, with D unresolved. Germline CDR1 KGHSH, CDR2 LQKENI. CDR3 length: 15 residues. The germline V and J ends were trimmed by 6 bases and 0 bases, with 9 bases remaining between them. The CDR3 spells CASSTQHSGANVLTF. The CDR3 bases are TGTGCCAGCTCGACTCAACACTCTGGGGCCAACGTCCTGACTTTC.

The V gene is TRBV27, the J gene TRBJ2-7; D uncertain. V was pared by 6 bases and J by 3 bases, with 15 bases between. The CDR3 totals 14 residues. Germline CDR1 reads MNHEY; CDR2 reads SMNVEV (reference sequence). The CDR3 coding sequence is TGTGCCAGCAGCCCCAACAGTTTACGCTACGAGCAGTACTTC. Encoded protein: CASSPNSLRYEQYF.

The J gene is TRBJ2-5, the V gene TRBV7-2; TRBD2 agrees at 12 bases. The J segment lost 5 bases and the V segment lost 3 bases, leaving 4 bases of the junction unmatched. This CDR3 has 15 residues. Germline CDR1 reads SGHTA; CDR2 reads FQGNSA. CDR3 coding DNA: TGTGCCAGCAGCTTTCCCACTAGCGGGAGGGAGACCCAGTACTTC. Translated: CASSFPTSGRETQYF.

Here the CDR3 reads CASSLQGAGQPQHF. The CDR3 DNA sequence: TGTGCCAGCAGCCTCCAGGGGGCAGGGCAGCCCCAGCATTTT. This chain uses TRBV7-2 with TRBJ1-5; TRBD1 matches at 8 bases. V shed 5 bases, J shed 7 bases, and the junction held 7 bases outside the gene matches. Germline CDR1 and CDR2: SGHTA and FQGNSA. The CDR3 extends over 14 amino acids.

The chain couples TRBV6-2 or TRBV6-3 to TRBJ2-1; D remains ambiguous. CDR3 length equals 16 residues. Germline CDR1 is MNHEY and CDR2 is SVGEGT. Trimming took off 5 bases at V and 2 bases at J, with 16 bases between the two ends. As DNA, the CDR3 is TGTGCCAGCAGTGGATATAGTAGTGGGGCCTACAATGAGCAGTTCTTC. It specifies CASSGYSSGAYNEQFF.

The chain has TRBV28 and TRBJ2-1, with D hard to call. The V gene lost 9 bases and the J gene lost 4 bases, with 13 bases spanning the gap. In germline, CDR1 is MDHEN, CDR2 SYDVKM. CDR3 length: 13 amino acids. This chain's CDR3 is CASSPQPYNEQFF. The CDR3 DNA reads as TGTGCCAGTAGCCCCCAGCCGTACAATGAGCAGTTCTTC.

The chain carries TRBV18 and TRBJ2-7; the D is unclear. CDR1 is KGHSH and CDR2 is LQKENI in the germline V gene. CDR3 length: 15 amino acids. Trimming took off 3 bases at V and 0 bases at J, with 12 bases between the two ends. CDR3 sequence (DNA): TGTGCCAGCTCACCCATACAGACCAGCTCCTACGAGCAGTACTTC. It encodes CASSPIQTSSYEQYF. Full variable domain (remainder filled in from reference TRBV18 and TRBJ2-7): NAGVMQNPRHLVRRRGQEARLRCSPMKGHSHVYWYRQLPEEGLKFMVYLQKENIIDESGMPKERFSAEFPKEGPSILRIQQVVRGDSAAYFCASSPIQTSSYEQYFGPGTRLTVT.

The count of this clone is one. The chain recombines TRBV7-2 with TRBJ2-3, with TRBD2 matching 12 bases. The CDR3 is 16 amino acids. V trimming: 5 bases; J trimming: 2 bases; junction bases outside the gene matches: 5. The germline V gene encodes CDR1 SGHTA and CDR2 FQGNSA. The CDR3 spells CASSPRLAGVTDTQYF. The CDR3 nucleotides read TGTGCCAGCAGCCCTAGACTAGCGGGGGTCACAGATACGCAGTATTTT.

This chain uses TRBV24-1 with TRBJ2-5, with TRBD1 matching over 9 bases. V was clipped by 7 bases and J by 5 bases; unmatched bases: 10. This CDR3 is built from 15 residues. CDR1 is KGHDR, CDR2 SFDVKD, per germline. CDR3 DNA: TGTGCCACCAGCGGGAACAGGGGGCTGGCGGAGACCCAGTACTTC. This translates into CATSGNRGLAETQYF.

This clone has more than one count but fewer than ten. J is TRBJ1-2 and V is TRBV7-3, with D perhaps TRBD1 (5 bases). Trimming pared 3 bases from V and 7 bases from J, leaving 18 bases between. The CDR3 is 15 residues long. The germline V gene encodes CDR1 SGHTA and CDR2 FQGTGA. The DNA of the CDR3 is TGTGCCAGCAGCTTTTCCGGGACTTTTCCCCTTGGCTACACCTTC. Translation: CASSFSGTFPLGYTF. The complete variable domain, with remaining parts taken from reference TRBV7-3 and TRBJ1-2, reads GAGVSQTPSNKVTEKGKYVELRCDPISGHTALYWYRQSLGQGPEFLIYFQGTGAADDSGLPNDRFFAVRPEGSVSTLKIQRTERGDSAVYLCASSFSGTFPLGYTFGSGTRLTVV.

The chain employs TRBV7-8 and TRBJ2-4; TRBD2 agrees at 7 bases. The J segment lost 7 bases and the V segment lost 5 bases, leaving 5 bases of the junction unmatched. CDR1 SGHVS and CDR2 FQNEAQ come from the germline V gene. This CDR3 has 13 residues. CDR3 in amino acids: CASSRGVRNIQYF. CDR3 nucleotide sequence: TGTGCCAGCAGCCGGGGGGTGAGGAACATTCAGTACTTC. Full variable domain (outside the CDR3, taken from reference TRBV7-8 and TRBJ2-4): GAGVSQSPRYKVAKRGQDVALRCDPISGHVSLFWYQQALGQGPEFLTYFQNEAQLDKSGLPSDRFFAERPEGSVSTLKIQRTQQEDSAVYLCASSRGVRNIQYFGAGTRLSVL.

This sequence joins TRBV19 and TRBJ1-1; D uncertain. The CDR3 is 16 residues long. V was clipped by 5 bases and J by 3 bases, with 19 bases between them. Germline lookup yields CDR1 LNHDA and CDR2 SQIVND (reference sequence). The CDR3 DNA reads as TGTGCCAGTAGTCGACCCGTCACCCTCCCATACACTGAAGCTTTCTTT. It is translated as CASSRPVTLPYTEAFF. The full variable domain, with the rest looked up from reference TRBV19 and TRBJ1-1, is DGGITQSPKYLFRKEGQNVTLSCEQNLNHDAMYWYRQDPGQGLRLIYYSQIVNDFQKGDIAEGYSVSREKKESFPLTVTSAQKNPTAFYLCASSRPVTLPYTEAFFGQGTRLTVV.

CDR3: CATSDPGPGTQYF. The CDR3 region has the DNA TGTGCCACCAGTGACCCCGGGCCGGGGACGCAGTATTTT. The gene calls are TRBV24-1 and TRBJ2-3, with a weak D call TRBD2 (5 bases). The CDR3 has 13 residues. From germline, CDR1 is KGHDR and CDR2 SFDVKD. The ends were cut back, 4 bases at V and 9 bases at J, with 13 bases in the middle.

V usage is TRBV5-1 and J usage is TRBJ2-3; 11 bases are a match to TRBD2. This CDR3 is built from 16 residues. Germline CDR1 reads SGHRS; CDR2 reads YFSETQ. After removal of 0 bases from V and 6 bases from J, the junction contained 6 bases not matched to a gene. CDR3 coding DNA: TGCGCCAGCAGCTTGGTCTCGGGACTAGCGGCTGATACGCAGTATTTT. Its protein is CASSLVSGLAADTQYF.